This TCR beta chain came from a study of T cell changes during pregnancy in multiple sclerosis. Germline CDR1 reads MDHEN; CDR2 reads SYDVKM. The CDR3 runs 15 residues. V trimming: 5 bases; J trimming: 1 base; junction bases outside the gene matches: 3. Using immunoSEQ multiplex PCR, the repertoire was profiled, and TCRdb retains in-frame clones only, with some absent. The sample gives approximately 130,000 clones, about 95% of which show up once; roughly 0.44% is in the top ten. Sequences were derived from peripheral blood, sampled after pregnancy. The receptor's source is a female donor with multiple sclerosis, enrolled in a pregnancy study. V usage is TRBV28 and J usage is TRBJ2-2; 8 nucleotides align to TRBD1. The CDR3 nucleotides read TGTGCCAGCAGTCTTGGACAGGGGAACACCGGGGAGCTGTTTTTT. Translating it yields CASSLGQGNTGELFF.